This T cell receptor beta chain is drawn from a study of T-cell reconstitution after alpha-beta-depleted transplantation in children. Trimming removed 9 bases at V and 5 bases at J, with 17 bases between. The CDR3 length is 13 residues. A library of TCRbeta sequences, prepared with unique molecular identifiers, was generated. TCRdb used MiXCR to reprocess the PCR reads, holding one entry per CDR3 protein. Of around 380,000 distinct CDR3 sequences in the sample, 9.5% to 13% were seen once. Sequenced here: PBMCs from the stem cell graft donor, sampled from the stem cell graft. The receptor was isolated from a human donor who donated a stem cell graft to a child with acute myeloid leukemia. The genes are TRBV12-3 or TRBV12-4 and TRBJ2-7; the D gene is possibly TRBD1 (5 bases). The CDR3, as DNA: TGTGCCAGTCAGCTCCAGGGTTTCCACGAGCAGTACTTC. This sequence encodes CASQLQGFHEQYF.